These 23 T cell receptor beta chains share one sample of origin, sequenced in a study of T cell responses to AZD1222 COVID-19 vaccine. Measured with immunoSEQ multiplex PCR; TCRdb has only the in-frame clones, and not every one. Found here are approximately 190,000 clones, approximately 91% of them singletons; the top ten hold roughly 0.98%. The source material was peripheral blood, sampled on day 0 of AZD1222 vaccination. These receptors all stem from an adult in good health.

V usage is TRBV28 and J usage is TRBJ1-5; 9 bases agree with TRBD1. Germline V gives CDR1 MDHEN, CDR2 SYDVKM. CDR3 length equals 15 residues. J was trimmed by 5 bases and V by 7 bases; bases with no gene match: 9. The CDR3 region has the DNA TGTGCCAGCACCTTCTCGGGACAGGGTCATCAGCCCCAGCATTTT. It translates to CASTFSGQGHQPQHF.

The rearrangement joins TRBV9 to TRBJ2-3; 7 bases fit TRBD2. Germline V gene lookup returns CDR1 SGDLS and CDR2 YYNGEE. This CDR3 has 15 amino acids. V shed 3 bases, J shed 2 bases, and the junction held 6 bases outside the gene matches. CDR3 protein: CASSASGTNTDTQYF. The CDR3, as DNA: TGTGCCAGCAGCGCCTCCGGGACTAACACAGATACGCAGTATTTT.

J is TRBJ2-1 and V is TRBV7-2; a weak D match, TRBD2 (5 bases). CDR1 is SGHTA and CDR2 is FQGNSA in the germline V gene. V lost 1 base to trimming and J lost 10 bases, with 11 bases between them. CDR3 size: 13 residues. The CDR3 spells CASSLVSGKEQFF. For the CDR3, the DNA is TGTGCCAGCAGCTTAGTCTCCGGGAAAGAGCAGTTCTTC.

The chain couples TRBV19 to TRBJ1-2; 8 bases are shared with TRBD1. V trimming: 4 bases; J trimming: 8 bases; junction bases outside the gene matches: 15. This CDR3 is built from 16 residues. CDR1 and CDR2 from the germline V gene are LNHDA and SQIVND (reference sequence). CDR3 residues: CASSTPPGQAVKGYTF. In nucleotides, the CDR3 is TGTGCCAGTAGTACACCCCCGGGACAGGCAGTCAAGGGCTACACCTTC.

The J gene is TRBJ1-1, the V gene TRBV3-1 (or the pseudogene TRBV3-2); D call uncertain. The CDR3 contains 14 residues. V lost 4 bases and J lost 8, with 17 bases in between. CDR1 and CDR2 from the germline V gene are LGHDT and YNNKEL (reference sequence). The CDR3 region has the DNA TGTGCCAGCAGCCCTTCAACGTTGGGCGGCGAAGCTTTCTTT. Its translation is CASSPSTLGGEAFF.

The chain employs TRBV2 and TRBJ2-1; D unclear. V shed 8 bases and J shed 0 bases, with 14 bases lying between them. The CDR3 has 15 amino acids. CDR1 is SNHLY, CDR2 FYNNEI, per germline. CDR3 in DNA: TGTGCCAGCGCCCCCGGGCCCGGCTCCTACAATGAGCAGTTCTTC. This gives the protein CASAPGPGSYNEQFF.

J is TRBJ2-1 and V is TRBV5-1; D is possibly TRBD2 (6 bases). The CDR3 spans 17 residues. Trimming shortened V by 2 bases and J by 6 bases, and 21 bases separated the two germline ends. From germline, CDR1 is SGHRS and CDR2 YFSETQ. This chain's CDR3 is CASSFVPASGEGNEQFF. CDR3 bases: TGCGCCAGCAGCTTTGTACCCGCCTCGGGAGAGGGCAATGAGCAGTTCTTC.

CDR3 protein: CASSGRDSLNYGYTF. CDR3 in DNA: TGTGCCAGCAGTGGCCGGGACAGCCTTAACTATGGCTACACCTTC. This rearrangement joins TRBV2 to TRBJ1-2, with 7 bases identical to TRBD1. This CDR3 is 15 amino acids long. CDR1 and CDR2 (germline): SNHLY, FYNNEI. J gave up 1 base and V 4 bases, and 6 bases lay outside the gene matches.

V gene TRBV19 combines with J gene TRBJ2-4, with no clear D. V was pared by 5 bases and J by 6 bases, with 20 bases between. This CDR3 comprises 16 residues. Germline lookup yields CDR1 LNHDA and CDR2 SQIVND (reference sequence). CDR3 bases: TGTGCCAGTAGTTTTCTCCACGCTTCGGGTGGAAACATTCAGTACTTC. Translating it yields CASSFLHASGGNIQYF.

J is TRBJ2-1 and V is TRBV5-4; maybe TRBD2 (6 bases). The V end was cut by 1 base, the J end by 3 bases, with 8 bases between. This CDR3 has 14 residues. Germline CDR1 and CDR2: SGHNT and YYREEE (reference sequence). The CDR3 DNA follows: TGTGCCAGCAGCTTGCGCGGGAACTACAATGAGCAGTTCTTC. Translated: CASSLRGNYNEQFF. Full variable domain (rest looked up from reference TRBV5-4 and TRBJ2-1): ETGVTQSPTHLIKTRGQQVTLRCSSQSGHNTVSWYQQALGQGPQFIFQYYREEENGRGNFPPRFSGLQFPNYSSELNVNALELDDSALYLCASSLRGNYNEQFFGPGTRLTVL.

Here the CDR3 DNA reads TGCAGCGTTGAAGGGGGACTATCAGGGCCTTACAATGAGCAGTTCTTC. It codes for CSVEGGLSGPYNEQFF. This chain connects TRBV29-1 to TRBJ2-1; 7 bases are shared with TRBD2. Trimming at V came to 1 base and at J to 4 bases, leaving 10 bases not matched to a gene. This CDR3 is built from 16 residues. Germline assignment: CDR1 SQVTM and CDR2 ANQGSEA.

Only a few counts were recorded for this clone. The chain is built from TRBV27 and TRBJ1-5; D gene ambiguous. Per germline, CDR1 MNHEY and CDR2 SMNVEV (reference sequence). V gave up 5 bases and J gave up 5 bases, with 10 bases separating them. This CDR3 has 13 residues. The CDR3 sequence is CASSPPGYQPQHF. The DNA of the CDR3 is TGTGCCAGCAGTCCCCCGGGGTATCAGCCCCAGCATTTT.

This sequence joins TRBV7-2 and TRBJ2-1; D may be TRBD1 (5 bases). CDR1 is SGHTA, CDR2 FQGNSA, per germline. V was trimmed by 3 bases and J by 10 bases, leaving 7 bases between them. The CDR3 sequence is 11 residues long. The CDR3 DNA sequence: TGTGCCAGCAGCTTGGGGCAAGAGCAGTTCTTC. Its translation: CASSLGQEQFF. Full variable domain (outside the CDR3, taken from reference TRBV7-2 and TRBJ2-1): GAGVSQSPSNKVTEKGKDVELRCDPISGHTALYWYRQSLGQGLEFLIYFQGNSAPDKSGLPSDRFSAERTGGSVSTLTIQRTQQEDSAVYLCASSLGQEQFFGPGTRLTVL.

V and J are TRBV12-2 and TRBJ1-1; the table gives TRBD1 as D, unverified against the DNA. TRBV12-2 is recorded as a pseudogene. This CDR3 region has 20 residues. The chain's CDR3 is CASRLCGGRGLGSMNTEAFF. The CDR3 DNA reads as TGTGCAAGTCGCTTATGCGGAGGAAGGGGGCTCGGAAGCATGAACACTGAAGCTTTCTTT.

V and J are TRBV6-5 and TRBJ1-2; D gene ambiguous. The CDR3 sequence is 14 residues long. From germline, CDR1 is MNHEY and CDR2 SVGAGI. Trimming removed 10 bases from V and 8 bases from J, with 23 bases in between. This chain's CDR3 is CATWLVGRTGGYTF. The CDR3, as DNA: TGTGCCACCTGGCTCGTTGGCCGAACGGGGGGCTACACCTTC.

In regard to this clone: One end of the junction does not line up with germline, which may come from a read error. This chain connects TRBV7-7 to TRBJ2-5; D remains ambiguous. The CDR3 sequence is 17 residues long. Germline lookup yields CDR1 SSHAT and CDR2 FNYEAQ (reference sequence). Here the CDR3 DNA reads TGTGCTAGCAGCTTAGGCAACCCTCCTAATACTCAAGAGACCCAGTACTTC. This gives the protein CASSLGNPPNTQETQYF.

The V and J genes are TRBV19 and TRBJ1-2; 7 bases line up with TRBD1. There are 16 residues in the CDR3. After removal of 4 bases from V and 8 bases from J, the junction contained 16 bases not matched to a gene. Germline loops: CDR1 LNHDA, CDR2 SQIVND (reference sequence). The CDR3: CASSNVGQALTIGYTF. CDR3 DNA sequence: TGTGCCAGTAGTAACGTCGGACAGGCCTTGACCATCGGCTACACCTTC.

The chain couples TRBV28 to TRBJ2-1; 11 bases are shared with TRBD2. Trimming cost V 4 bases and J 2 bases; bases outside gene matches: 10. CDR1 is MDHEN, CDR2 SYDVKM, per germline. This CDR3 contains 18 residues. CDR3: CASSSHRLAGLTYNEQFF. The DNA for the CDR3 is TGTGCCAGCAGTTCCCATCGACTAGCGGGGTTGACCTACAATGAGCAGTTCTTC.

This clone has only a few counts. The rearrangement joins TRBV5-6 to TRBJ1-2, with D uncertain. With 1 base removed from V and 6 bases from J, the gap between germline ends came to 13 bases. This CDR3 is 14 amino acids long. CDR1 is SGHDT, CDR2 YYEEEE, per germline. The CDR3 loop is CASSLSWGFDGYTF. The DNA of the CDR3 is TGTGCCAGCAGCTTGTCTTGGGGATTCGATGGCTACACCTTC.

The rearrangement uses TRBV6-5 and TRBJ2-1; the D is unclear. V lost 0 bases to trimming and J lost 0 bases, with 9 bases between them. Germline values: CDR1 MNHEY, CDR2 SVGAGI. CDR3 length: 16 residues. In DNA, the CDR3 is TGTGCCAGCAGTTACTCGGCGGTCCCCTCCTACAATGAGCAGTTCTTC. It encodes CASSYSAVPSYNEQFF.

This clone came up once. J is TRBJ1-1 and V is TRBV28; TRBD1 matches 8 bases. The V gene end was trimmed by 8 bases and the J gene end by 2 bases; junction bases not matched to a gene: 4. In germline, CDR1 is MDHEN, CDR2 SYDVKM. The CDR3 runs to 13 residues. CDR3 in amino acids: CASDTGGNTEAFF. The DNA for the CDR3 is TGTGCCAGCGATACAGGGGGTAACACTGAAGCTTTCTTT. Complete variable domain (other parts from reference TRBV28 and TRBJ1-1): DVKVTQSSRYLVKRTGEKVFLECVQDMDHENMFWYRQDPGLGLRLIYFSYDVKMKEKGDIPEGYSVSREKKERFSLILESASTNQTSMYLCASDTGGNTEAFFGQGTRLTVV.

For the CDR3, the DNA is TGTGCCAGCAGTTTGGGGATCAATGACATTCAGTACTTC. It translates to CASSLGINDIQYF. The J gene is TRBJ2-4, the V gene TRBV12-3 or TRBV12-4, with unresolved D. With 3 bases removed from V and 8 bases from J, the gap between germline ends came to 11 bases. This CDR3 has 13 residues.

V usage is TRBV7-9 and J usage is TRBJ2-2; 7 nucleotides agree with TRBD1. CDR3 length: 15 amino acids. CDR1 and CDR2 from the germline V gene are SEHNR and FQNEAQ (reference sequence). The trim removed 3 bases at V and 1 base at J, leaving 2 bases unmatched. Written as DNA, the CDR3 is TGTGCCAGCAGCTTGGGACAGCAGAACACCGGGGAGCTGTTTTTT. Protein: CASSLGQQNTGELFF. Using reference TRBV7-9 and TRBJ2-2 for the parts outside the CDR3, the full variable domain is DTGVSQNPRHKITKRGQNVTFRCDPISEHNRLYWYRQTLGQGPEFLTYFQNEAQLEKSRLLSDRFSAERPKGSFSTLEIQRTEQGDSAMYLCASSLGQQNTGELFFGEGSRLTVL.